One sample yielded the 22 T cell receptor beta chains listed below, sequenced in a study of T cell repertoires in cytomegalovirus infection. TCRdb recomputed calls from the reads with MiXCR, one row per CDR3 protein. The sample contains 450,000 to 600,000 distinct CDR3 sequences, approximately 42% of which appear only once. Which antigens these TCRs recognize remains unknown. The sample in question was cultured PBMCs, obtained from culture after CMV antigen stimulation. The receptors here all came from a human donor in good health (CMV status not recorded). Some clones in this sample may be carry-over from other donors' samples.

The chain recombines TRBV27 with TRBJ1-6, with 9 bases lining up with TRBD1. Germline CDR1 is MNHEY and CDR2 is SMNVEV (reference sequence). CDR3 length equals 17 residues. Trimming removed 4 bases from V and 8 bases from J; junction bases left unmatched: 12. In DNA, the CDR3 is TGTGCCAGCAGTTGGTACAGGGGGCCGGCTTTATATTCACCCCTCCACTTT. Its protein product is CASSWYRGPALYSPLHF.

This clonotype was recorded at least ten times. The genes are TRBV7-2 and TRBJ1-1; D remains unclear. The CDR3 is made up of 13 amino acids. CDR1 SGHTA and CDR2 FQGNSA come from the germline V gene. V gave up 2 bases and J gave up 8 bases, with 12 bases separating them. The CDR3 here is CASSLWIWGEAFF. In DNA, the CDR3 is TGTGCCAGCAGCTTATGGATTTGGGGAGAAGCTTTCTTT.

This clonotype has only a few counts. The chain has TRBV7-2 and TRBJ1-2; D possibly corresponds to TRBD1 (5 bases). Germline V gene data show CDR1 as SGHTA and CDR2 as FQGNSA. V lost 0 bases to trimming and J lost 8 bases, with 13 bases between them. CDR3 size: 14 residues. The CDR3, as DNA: TGTGCCAGCAGCTTAGCCAGGGAGGATCTGGGCTACACCTTC. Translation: CASSLAREDLGYTF.

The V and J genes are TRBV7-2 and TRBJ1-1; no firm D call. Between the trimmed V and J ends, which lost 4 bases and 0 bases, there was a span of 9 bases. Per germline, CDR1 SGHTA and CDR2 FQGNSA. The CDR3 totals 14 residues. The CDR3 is CASSSPGVNTEAFF. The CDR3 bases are TGTGCCAGCAGCTCCCCGGGAGTGAACACTGAAGCTTTCTTT.

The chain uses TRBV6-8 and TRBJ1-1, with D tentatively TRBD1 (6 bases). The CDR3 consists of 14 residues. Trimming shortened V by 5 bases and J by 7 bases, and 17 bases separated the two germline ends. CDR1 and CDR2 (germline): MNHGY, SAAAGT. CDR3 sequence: CASSKDRLTGEAFF. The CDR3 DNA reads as TGTGCCAGCAGTAAGGACAGACTGACGGGTGAAGCTTTCTTT.

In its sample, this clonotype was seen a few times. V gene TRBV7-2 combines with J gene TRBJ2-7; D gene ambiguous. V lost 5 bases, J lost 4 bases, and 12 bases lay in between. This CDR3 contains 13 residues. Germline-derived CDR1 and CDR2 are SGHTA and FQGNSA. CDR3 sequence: CASSPWPLYEQYF. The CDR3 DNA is TGTGCCAGCAGCCCATGGCCCCTATACGAGCAGTACTTC.

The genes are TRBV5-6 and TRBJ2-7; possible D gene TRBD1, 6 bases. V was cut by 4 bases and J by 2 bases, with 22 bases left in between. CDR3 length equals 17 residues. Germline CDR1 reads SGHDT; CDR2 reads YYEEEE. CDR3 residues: CASSQTLWQGRTYEQYF. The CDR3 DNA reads TGTGCCAGCAGCCAGACCCTCTGGCAGGGGCGTACCTACGAGCAGTACTTC.

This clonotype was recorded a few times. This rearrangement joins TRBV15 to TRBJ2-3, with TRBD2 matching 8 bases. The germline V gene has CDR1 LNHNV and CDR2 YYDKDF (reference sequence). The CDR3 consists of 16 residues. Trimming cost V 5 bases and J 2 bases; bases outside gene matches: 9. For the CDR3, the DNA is TGTGCCACCAGCCCACGAGCGGGGGAGATCACAGATACGCAGTATTTT. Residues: CATSPRAGEITDTQYF.

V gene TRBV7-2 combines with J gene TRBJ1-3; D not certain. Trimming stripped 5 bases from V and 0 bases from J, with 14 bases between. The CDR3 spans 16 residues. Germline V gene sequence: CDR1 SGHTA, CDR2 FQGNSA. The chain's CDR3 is CASSTRPGISGNTIYF. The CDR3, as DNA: TGTGCCAGCAGCACCCGCCCCGGCATCTCTGGAAACACCATATATTTT.

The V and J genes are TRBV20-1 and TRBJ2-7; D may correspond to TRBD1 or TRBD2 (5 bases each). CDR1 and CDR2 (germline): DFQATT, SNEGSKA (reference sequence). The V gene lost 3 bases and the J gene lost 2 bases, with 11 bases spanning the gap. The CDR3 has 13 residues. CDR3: CSASYRGAYEQYF. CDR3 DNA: TGCAGTGCTAGTTACCGGGGCGCCTACGAGCAGTACTTC.

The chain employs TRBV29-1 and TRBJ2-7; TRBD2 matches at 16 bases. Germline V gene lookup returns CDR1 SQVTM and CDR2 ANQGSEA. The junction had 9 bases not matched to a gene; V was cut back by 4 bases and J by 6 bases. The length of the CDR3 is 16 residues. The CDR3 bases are TGCAGCGTTGGGGGGACTAGCGGGAGGGCCATGGGCGAGCAGTACTTC. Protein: CSVGGTSGRAMGEQYF.

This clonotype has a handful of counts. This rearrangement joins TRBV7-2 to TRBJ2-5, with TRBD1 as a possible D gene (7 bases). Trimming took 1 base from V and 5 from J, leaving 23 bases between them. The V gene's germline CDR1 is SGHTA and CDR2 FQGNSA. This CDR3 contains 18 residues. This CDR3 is CASSLEVTLVQGGETQYF. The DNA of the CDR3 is TGTGCCAGCAGCTTAGAAGTAACACTAGTCCAGGGGGGTGAGACCCAGTACTTC.

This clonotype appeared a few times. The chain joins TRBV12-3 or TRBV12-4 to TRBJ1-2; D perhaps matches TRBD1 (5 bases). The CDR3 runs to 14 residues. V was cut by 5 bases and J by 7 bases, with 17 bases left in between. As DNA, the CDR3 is TGTGCCAGCAGTCAACAGGCCTCTCATCCTGGCTACACCTTC. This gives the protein CASSQQASHPGYTF.

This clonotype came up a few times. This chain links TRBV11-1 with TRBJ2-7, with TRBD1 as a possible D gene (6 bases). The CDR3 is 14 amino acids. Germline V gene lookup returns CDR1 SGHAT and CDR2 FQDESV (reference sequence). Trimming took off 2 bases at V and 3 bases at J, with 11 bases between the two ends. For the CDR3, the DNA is TGTGCCAGCAGCTTACCCGGCAGGGGCTACGAGCAGTACTTC. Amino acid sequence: CASSLPGRGYEQYF.

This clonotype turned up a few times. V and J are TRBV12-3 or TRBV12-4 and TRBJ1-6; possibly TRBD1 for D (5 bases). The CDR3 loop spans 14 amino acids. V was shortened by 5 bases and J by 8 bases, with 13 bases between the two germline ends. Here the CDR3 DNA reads TGTGCCAGCAGTGGGGGGACGCGCGATTCACCCCTCCACTTT. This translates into CASSGGTRDSPLHF.

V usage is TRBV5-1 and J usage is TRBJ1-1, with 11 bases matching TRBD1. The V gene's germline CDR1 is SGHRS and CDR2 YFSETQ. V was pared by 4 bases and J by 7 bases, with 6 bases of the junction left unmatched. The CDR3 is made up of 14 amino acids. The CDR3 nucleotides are TGCGCCAGCAGCACCGGACAGGGGGCCGTTGAAGCTTTCTTT. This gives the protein CASSTGQGAVEAFF.

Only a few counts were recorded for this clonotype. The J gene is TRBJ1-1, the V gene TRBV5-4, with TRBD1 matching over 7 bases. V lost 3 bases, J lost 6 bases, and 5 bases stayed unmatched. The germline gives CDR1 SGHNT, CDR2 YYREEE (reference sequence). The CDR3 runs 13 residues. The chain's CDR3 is CASSWDSVPEAFF. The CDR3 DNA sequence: TGTGCCAGCAGCTGGGACAGTGTCCCTGAAGCTTTCTTT. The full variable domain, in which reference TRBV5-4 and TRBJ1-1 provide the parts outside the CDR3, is ETGVTQSPTHLIKTRGQQVTLRCSSQSGHNTVSWYQQALGQGPQFIFQYYREEENGRGNFPPRFSGLQFPNYSSELNVNALELDDSALYLCASSWDSVPEAFFGQGTRLTVV.

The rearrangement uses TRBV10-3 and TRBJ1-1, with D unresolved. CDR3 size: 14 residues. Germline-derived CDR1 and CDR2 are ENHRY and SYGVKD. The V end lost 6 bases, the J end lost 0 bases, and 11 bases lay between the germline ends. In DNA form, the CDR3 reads TGTGCCATCAGGGACGCGTTCATGAACACTGAAGCTTTCTTT. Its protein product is CAIRDAFMNTEAFF.

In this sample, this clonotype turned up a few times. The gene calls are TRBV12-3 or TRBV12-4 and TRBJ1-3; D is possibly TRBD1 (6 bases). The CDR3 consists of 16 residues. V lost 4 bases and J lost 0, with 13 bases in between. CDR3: CASSSWTAHSGNTIYF. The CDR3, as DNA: TGTGCCAGCAGTTCCTGGACAGCGCACTCTGGAAACACCATATATTTT.

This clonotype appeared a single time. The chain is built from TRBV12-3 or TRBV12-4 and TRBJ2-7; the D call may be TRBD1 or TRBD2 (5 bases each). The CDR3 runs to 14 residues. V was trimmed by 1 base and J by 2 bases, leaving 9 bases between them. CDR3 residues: CASSLVGPPYEQYF. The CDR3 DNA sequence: TGTGCCAGCAGTTTAGTGGGACCACCCTACGAGCAGTACTTC.

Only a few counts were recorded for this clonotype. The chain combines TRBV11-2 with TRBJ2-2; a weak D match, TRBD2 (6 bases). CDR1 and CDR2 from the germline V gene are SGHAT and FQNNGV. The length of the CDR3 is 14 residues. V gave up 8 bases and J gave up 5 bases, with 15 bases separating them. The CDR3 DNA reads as TGTGCCAGCTATCCGGGTAGCGGTACCGGGGAGCTGTTTTTT. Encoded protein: CASYPGSGTGELFF.

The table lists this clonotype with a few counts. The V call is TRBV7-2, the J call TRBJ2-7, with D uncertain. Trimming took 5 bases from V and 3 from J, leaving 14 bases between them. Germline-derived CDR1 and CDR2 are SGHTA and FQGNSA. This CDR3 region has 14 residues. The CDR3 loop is CASSPSRSGYEQYF. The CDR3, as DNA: TGTGCCAGCAGCCCCAGCCGGTCAGGCTACGAGCAGTACTTC.